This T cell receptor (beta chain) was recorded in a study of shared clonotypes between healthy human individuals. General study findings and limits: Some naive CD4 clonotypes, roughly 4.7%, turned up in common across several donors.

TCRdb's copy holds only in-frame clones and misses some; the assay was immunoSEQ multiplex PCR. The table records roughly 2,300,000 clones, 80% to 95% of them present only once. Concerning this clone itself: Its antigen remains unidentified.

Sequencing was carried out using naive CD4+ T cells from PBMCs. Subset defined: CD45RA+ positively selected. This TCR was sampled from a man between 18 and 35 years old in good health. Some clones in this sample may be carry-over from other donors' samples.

The CDR3 sequence: CASSRGRRDIDEQFF. The CDR3 nucleotides read TGTGCCAGCAGCCGGGGCCGGAGGGATATCGATGAGCAGTTCTTC. The V and J genes are TRBV5-8 and TRBJ2-1; D may be TRBD2 (6 bases). Germline-derived CDR1 and CDR2 are SGHTS and YDEGEE. Trimming cost V 4 bases and J 8 bases, with 19 bases left between them. The CDR3 is 15 amino acids.